Each of the 24 T cell receptor beta chains below was sequenced from the same sample in a study of blood T cell repertoires in COVID-19. Assay used: immunoSEQ multiplex PCR; TCRdb lists only in-frame clones, some missing. This sample has 45,000 to 55,000 clones, with around 87% found just once. Sequences were obtained from peripheral blood. The source is a man aged 45 to 65 with active COVID-19.

This clone was seen a single time. The chain recombines TRBV4-1 with TRBJ2-3; the match to TRBD2 covers 10 bases. CDR3 size: 16 residues. The J segment lost 0 bases and the V segment lost 6 bases, leaving 6 bases of the junction unmatched. From germline, CDR1 is MGHRA and CDR2 YSYEKL. CDR3 nucleotides: TGCGCCAGCAGAGCTAGCGGGAGCTATAGCACAGATACGCAGTATTTT. Protein product: CASRASGSYSTDTQYF.

The gene calls are TRBV27 and TRBJ2-1, with D possibly TRBD1 on 6 matching bases. Germline V lookup: CDR1 MNHEY, CDR2 SMNVEV (reference sequence). CDR3 length: 15 amino acids. Trimming pared 5 bases from V and 6 bases from J, leaving 17 bases between. The CDR3 DNA follows: TGTGCCAGCAGTCCGCAGGGGCTTGGAGTCAATGAGCAGTTCTTC. Residues: CASSPQGLGVNEQFF.

In this sample, this clone turned up once. V usage is TRBV7-9 and J usage is TRBJ1-1; D may be TRBD1 (6 bases). In germline, CDR1 is SEHNR, CDR2 FQNEAQ (reference sequence). V lost 5 bases to trimming and J lost 1 base, with 14 bases between them. This CDR3 contains 15 residues. CDR3: CASSRTVLWNTEAFF. The CDR3, as DNA: TGTGCCAGCAGCCGGACAGTTCTATGGAACACTGAAGCTTTCTTT.

This rearrangement joins TRBV5-1 to TRBJ2-7, with 8 bases fitting TRBD1. V shed 3 bases, J shed 2 bases, and the junction held 10 bases outside the gene matches. Germline assignment: CDR1 SGHRS and CDR2 YFSETQ. This CDR3 is 16 amino acids long. The chain's CDR3 is CASSYSIDRGPYEQYF. The CDR3 nucleotides are TGCGCCAGCAGCTATTCGATTGACAGGGGACCCTACGAGCAGTACTTC.

J is TRBJ2-3 and V is TRBV28; D remains ambiguous. V lost 7 bases and J 4 bases, leaving 18 bases between the germline ends. Germline CDR1 reads MDHEN; CDR2 reads SYDVKM. This CDR3 comprises 15 residues. This chain's CDR3 is CASKAAARSPDTQYF. CDR3 coding DNA: TGTGCCAGCAAGGCCGCGGCTAGAAGTCCAGATACGCAGTATTTT.

The genes are TRBV4-1 and TRBJ1-5; D is uncertain. Trimming took off 0 bases at V and 6 bases at J, with 6 bases between the two ends. This CDR3 comprises 13 residues. Germline V gene lookup returns CDR1 MGHRA and CDR2 YSYEKL. In nucleotides, the CDR3 is TGCGCCAGCAGCCAAGACGGTCCTCAGCCCCAGCATTTT. Protein: CASSQDGPQPQHF.

The gene calls are TRBV9 and TRBJ2-7; TRBD1 agrees at 7 bases. Trimming removed 3 bases from V and 3 bases from J; junction bases left unmatched: 6. The CDR3 runs 14 residues. The germline CDR1 and CDR2 sequences are SGDLS and YYNGEE. The DNA of the CDR3 is TGTGCCAGCAGCGGAGGGGACAGCGTCTACGAGCAGTACTTC. Its translation: CASSGGDSVYEQYF.

The chain recombines TRBV4-2 with TRBJ2-1; possible D gene TRBD1, 6 bases. This CDR3 spans 20 amino acids. Per germline, CDR1 LGHNA and CDR2 YNFKEQ. The V gene lost 0 bases and the J gene lost 0 bases, with 21 bases spanning the gap. The DNA for the CDR3 is TGTGCCAGCAGCCAAGATACCCCAAAACAGGGCAGGAGCTCCTACAATGAGCAGTTCTTC. Its protein is CASSQDTPKQGRSSYNEQFF.

The rearrangement joins TRBV12-5 to TRBJ2-1; 12 nucleotides align to TRBD2. This CDR3 region has 22 residues. CDR1 and CDR2 from the germline V gene are LGHNT and FRNRAP. Losses at the gene ends were 0 bases for V and 4 bases for J; bases not matched to a gene: 19. The CDR3 sequence is CASGLVPSGGAQGIGHYNEQFF. CDR3 sequence (DNA): TGTGCTAGTGGTTTGGTACCTAGCGGGGGGGCCCAGGGGATCGGACATTACAATGAGCAGTTCTTC.

V is TRBV18 and J is TRBJ2-7, with 14 bases that match TRBD2. With 3 bases clipped from V and 7 bases from J, the junction kept 5 bases outside the gene matches. The germline V gene has CDR1 KGHSH and CDR2 LQKENI. The length of the CDR3 is 15 residues. CDR3 in DNA: TGTGCCAGCTCACCGACTAGCGGGGGGGCAAGGGAGCAGTACTTC. Translated: CASSPTSGGAREQYF.

A few counts support this clone. The chain has TRBV4-2 and TRBJ1-4, with 9 positions matching TRBD1. The germline gives CDR1 LGHNA, CDR2 YNFKEQ. The CDR3 totals 14 residues. Trimming removed 1 base from V and 8 bases from J; junction bases left unmatched: 2. The chain's CDR3 is CASSQAGTGEKLFF. The CDR3 DNA follows: TGTGCCAGCAGCCAAGCCGGGACAGGGGAAAAACTGTTTTTT.

The chain employs TRBV7-3 and TRBJ2-1; no clear D gene. The CDR3 loop spans 12 amino acids. Looked up from germline, CDR1 is SGHTA and CDR2 is FQGTGA. Trimming took off 1 base at V and 9 bases at J, with 7 bases between the two ends. CDR3 protein: CASSLSPGEQFF. CDR3 DNA sequence: TGTGCCAGCAGCTTAAGCCCGGGTGAGCAGTTCTTC.

This clone has a handful of counts. This chain links TRBV19 with TRBJ1-1; possibly TRBD1 for D (5 bases). This CDR3 spans 16 amino acids. The V gene lost 3 bases and the J gene lost 1 base, with 15 bases spanning the gap. Germline CDR1 reads LNHDA; CDR2 reads SQIVND (reference sequence). CDR3 DNA sequence: TGTGCCAGTAGTATGTCTTTCGGGGGGGAGAACACTGAAGCTTTCTTT. Translating it yields CASSMSFGGENTEAFF.

CDR3 in amino acids: CASSRPPVPARGSHEQYF. CDR3 nucleotides: TGTGCCAGCAGCCGCCCCCCGGTCCCCGCGCGGGGGAGCCACGAGCAGTACTTC. The J gene is TRBJ2-7, the V gene TRBV6-2 or TRBV6-3; 7 nucleotides match TRBD2. Germline V gene data show CDR1 as MNHEY and CDR2 as SVGEGT. The CDR3 is 18 residues long. Trimming took 6 bases from V and 5 from J; bases not matched to a gene: 22.

CDR3 sequence: CASMGTAYEQYF. The CDR3 DNA is TGTGCCAGCATGGGCACTGCCTACGAGCAGTACTTC. The chain uses TRBV2 and TRBJ2-7, with unresolved D. V was cut by 7 bases and J by 2 bases, with 9 bases left in between. This CDR3 spans 12 amino acids. Germline V gene lookup returns CDR1 SNHLY and CDR2 FYNNEI.

This clone has just one count. V gene TRBV5-1 combines with J gene TRBJ2-1; 11 bases map to TRBD2. Germline CDR1 is SGHRS and CDR2 is YFSETQ. This CDR3 is 19 amino acids long. J was trimmed by 0 bases and V by 2 bases; bases with no gene match: 10. The CDR3, as DNA: TGCGCCAGCAGCTTCCCCGGGACTAGCGGTTCGAGCTCCTACAATGAGCAGTTCTTC. This codes for CASSFPGTSGSSSYNEQFF.

The chain joins TRBV27 to TRBJ1-1, with a possible D match to TRBD1 (5 bases). V dropped 6 bases and J dropped 2 bases, with 10 bases sitting between them. This CDR3 spans 13 amino acids. The germline V gene encodes CDR1 MNHEY and CDR2 SMNVEV (reference sequence). The CDR3 here is CASRTGFNTEAFF. CDR3 nucleotide sequence: TGTGCCAGCAGAACAGGTTTTAACACTGAAGCTTTCTTT.

The rearrangement joins TRBV4-2 to TRBJ2-1; 8 nucleotides agree with TRBD1. Germline V gives CDR1 LGHNA, CDR2 YNFKEQ. Losses at the gene ends were 4 bases for V and 7 bases for J; bases not matched to a gene: 3. The CDR3 runs 13 residues. DNA for the CDR3: TGTGCCAGCAGCCGGGGACAGGTGAATGAGCAGTTCTTC. Translating it yields CASSRGQVNEQFF.

CDR3 bases: TGTGCCTGGACGTTCGGGAACACTGAAGCTTTCTTT. This translates into CAWTFGNTEAFF. The chain has TRBV30 and TRBJ1-1; D gene uncertain. The CDR3 contains 12 residues. Germline lookup yields CDR1 GTSNPN and CDR2 SVGIG (reference sequence). V was pared by 4 bases and J by 1 base, with 7 bases between.

This sequence joins TRBV28 and TRBJ1-6; D call uncertain. The germline CDR1 and CDR2 sequences are MDHEN and SYDVKM. The CDR3 sequence is 16 residues long. V was cut by 3 bases and J by 3 bases, with 12 bases left in between. In DNA form, the CDR3 reads TGTGCCAGCAGTTTCGCGGGGTCTAACTATAATTCACCCCTCCACTTT. This gives the protein CASSFAGSNYNSPLHF.

V gene TRBV4-3 combines with J gene TRBJ2-1, with 8 bases lining up with TRBD2. Germline CDR1 LGHNA, CDR2 YSLEER. There are 18 residues in the CDR3. Trimming removed 0 bases from V and 2 bases from J; junction bases left unmatched: 9. CDR3 in DNA: TGCGCCAGCAGCCAAGATGAGGGGTCCGGGAGGGCCTACAATGAGCAGTTCTTC. Residues: CASSQDEGSGRAYNEQFF.

The chain uses TRBV21-1 and TRBJ1-5. TRBV21-1 is reported as a pseudogene. The CDR3 is made up of 16 amino acids. The CDR3 reads CASRKGGGFSNQPQHF. CDR3 sequence (DNA): TGTGCCAGCAGGAAAGGAGGAGGATTTAGCAATCAGCCCCAGCATTTT.

The DNA of the CDR3 is TGCGCCAGCAGCGGGCAGGGGACACAAGAGACCCAGTACTTC. This translates into CASSGQGTQETQYF. The rearrangement uses TRBV5-1 and TRBJ2-5; possibly TRBD1 for D (6 bases). Trimming pared 4 bases from V and 2 bases from J, leaving 12 bases between. The CDR3 contains 14 residues. Germline V CDR1 and CDR2: SGHRS, YFSETQ.

The V and J genes are TRBV5-1 and TRBJ2-2, with D unclear. The CDR3 loop spans 13 amino acids. Germline V gene sequence: CDR1 SGHRS, CDR2 YFSETQ. Trimming left V 5 bases short and J 0 bases short, with 5 bases between. The CDR3: CASRSANTGELFF. CDR3 sequence (DNA): TGCGCCAGCAGATCCGCGAACACCGGGGAGCTGTTTTTT.